Detailed here is one T cell receptor (beta chain). The antigen is not known. These data belong to a study of shared clonotypes between healthy human individuals. Study-level results: Even with large depth, rarefaction showed that sorted-subset sequencing was incomplete. Of the naive CD4 clonotypes, roughly 5% were shared across a few donors.

Generated by immunoSEQ multiplex PCR, the TCRdb table keeps only in-frame clones and is missing some. The repertoire holds about 2,200,000 clones, more than 85% seen once, with roughly 1.8% in the top ten. Terminally differentiated effector memory CD45RA+ cells were excluded by CCR7 positive selection of CD45RO-negative cells. This CDR3 has 13 amino acids. Germline-derived CDR1 and CDR2 are LGHNA and YSLEER. With 0 bases removed from V and 7 bases from J, the gap between germline ends came to 9 bases. The sequenced sample consisted of naive CD8+ T cells from PBMCs. The chain recombines TRBV4-3 with TRBJ1-1; no reliable D call. The source is a man aged 18 to 29 in good health. Some clones in this sample may be carry-over from other donors' samples. The CDR3 DNA is TGCGCCAGCAGCCAAGATGGCGGCTTTGAAGCTTTCTTT. This sequence encodes CASSQDGGFEAFF.